Listed below are T cell receptor beta chains from one sample, sequenced in a study of blood T cell repertoires in COVID-19. The assay was immunoSEQ multiplex PCR, and TCRdb's table has in-frame clones only and misses some. The sample lists about 58,000 clones, nearly 90% occurring once. Source material: peripheral blood. Receptor source: a man in his sixties with active COVID-19. Both conserved end residues are part of each CDR3. D genes are given only for firm matches.

V: TRBV9; D: .; length: 14; J: TRBJ1-2; CDR3: CASSGPGQSYGYTF
V: TRBV5-8; D: TRBD2; length: 15; J: TRBJ2-1; CDR3: CASSIGLAVYNEQFF
V: TRBV7-3; D: .; length: 15; J: TRBJ2-1; CDR3: CASSLKSGSYNEQFF
V: TRBV2; D: .; length: 14; J: TRBJ1-5; CDR3: CASSEEGPHQPQHF
V: TRBV2; D: .; length: 19; J: TRBJ2-6; CDR3: CASITRTALTLSGANVLTF
V: TRBV11-2; D: .; length: 16; J: TRBJ1-6; CDR3: CASSLRRGYYNSPLHF
V: TRBV5-1; D: TRBD2; length: 16; J: TRBJ2-5; CDR3: CASSLVSGAYQETQYF
V: TRBV19; D: .; length: 13; J: TRBJ1-1; CDR3: CASRRTVSTEAFF
V: TRBV7-9; D: TRBD1; length: 14; J: TRBJ2-7; CDR3: CASSRGTVNYEQYF
V: TRBV28; D: TRBD1; length: 20; J: TRBJ2-6; CDR3: CASGDIGQGGLYSGANVLTF
V: TRBV14; D: TRBD2; length: 17; J: TRBJ2-1; CDR3: CASSQVSVGRARNEQFF
V: TRBV2; D: TRBD2; length: 15; J: TRBJ2-7; CDR3: CASSDSVAGVREQYF
V: TRBV3-1/TRBV3-2; D: TRBD2; length: 16; J: TRBJ2-1; CDR3: CASSSSSGGARNEQFF
V: TRBV18; D: .; length: 14; J: TRBJ2-2; CDR3: CASARNKNTGELFF
V: TRBV28; D: .; length: 14; J: TRBJ1-2; CDR3: CASSLEQVFHGYTF
V: TRBV13; D: .; length: 16; J: TRBJ1-3; CDR3: CASSTNEGRPGNTIYF
V: TRBV6-2/TRBV6-3; D: TRBD2; length: 14; J: TRBJ2-3; CDR3: CASSFGRATDTQYF
V: TRBV18; D: .; length: 13; J: TRBJ1-1; CDR3: CASWGTGNTEAFF
V: TRBV9; D: TRBD2; length: 15; J: TRBJ2-7; CDR3: CASSEAGTSGYEQYF
V: TRBV9; D: .; length: 13; J: TRBJ2-5; CDR3: CASSVSQQETQYF
V: TRBV19; D: TRBD2; length: 14; J: TRBJ2-1; CDR3: CASSLRSGGNEQFF
V: TRBV2; D: .; length: 14; J: TRBJ1-4; CDR3: CATGPFRTNEKLFF
V: TRBV13; D: .; length: 15; J: TRBJ1-1; CDR3: CASSLRTALWTEAFF
V: TRBV5-1; D: .; length: 20; J: TRBJ1-2; CDR3: CASSLSRPRGSGGPDYGYTF
V: TRBV24-1; D: .; length: 13; J: TRBJ1-2; CDR3: CATSDPGRYGYTF
V: TRBV28; D: .; length: 14; J: TRBJ1-6; CDR3: CASSLIRGLSPLHF
V: TRBV6-5; D: .; length: 13; J: TRBJ1-1; CDR3: CASSYSRDTEAFF
V: TRBV2; D: TRBD1; length: 13; J: TRBJ2-1; CDR3: CASTGQGLGEQFF
V: TRBV18; D: .; length: 15; J: TRBJ1-2; CDR3: CASSPPSQANYGYTF
V: TRBV10-3; D: TRBD1; length: 13; J: TRBJ1-3; CDR3: CAADRGLGNTIYF